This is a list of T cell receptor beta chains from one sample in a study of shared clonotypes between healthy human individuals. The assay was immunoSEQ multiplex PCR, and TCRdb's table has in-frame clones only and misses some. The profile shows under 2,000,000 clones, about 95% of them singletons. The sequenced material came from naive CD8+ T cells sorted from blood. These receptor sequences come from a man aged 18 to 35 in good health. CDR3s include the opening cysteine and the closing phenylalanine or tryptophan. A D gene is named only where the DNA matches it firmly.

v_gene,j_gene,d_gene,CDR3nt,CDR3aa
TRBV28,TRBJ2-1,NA,TGTGCCAGCAGTACAGATTACAATGAGCAGTTCTTC,CASSTDYNEQFF
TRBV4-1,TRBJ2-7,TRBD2,TGCGCCAGCAGCCTCCAGGGACTAACCTACTCCTACGAGCAGTACTTC,CASSLQGLTYSYEQYF
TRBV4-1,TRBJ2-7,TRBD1,TGCGCCAGCACAATAAGGACAGGGGAGGTCAGCGAGCAGTACTTC,CASTIRTGEVSEQYF
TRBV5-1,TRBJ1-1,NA,TGCGCCAGCAGCTTGAAGAGAGGGATGAACACTGAAGCTTTCTTT,CASSLKRGMNTEAFF
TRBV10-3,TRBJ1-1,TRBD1,TGTGCCATCAGTGGGGGTGGGACAGAGAGCATGAACACTGAAGCTTTCTTT,CAISGGGTESMNTEAFF
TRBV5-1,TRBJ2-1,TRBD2,TGCGCCAGCAGCTACGGACTAGGGGTTGAGCAGTTCTTC,CASSYGLGVEQFF
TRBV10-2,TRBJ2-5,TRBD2,TGCGCCAGCAGTGAGGGCTGGCGGGAGGGCCGAGAGACCCAGTACTTC,CASSEGWREGRETQYF
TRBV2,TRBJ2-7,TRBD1,TGTGCCAGCAGTGAATGGGACAGGTCCCTATACGAGCAGTACTTC,CASSEWDRSLYEQYF
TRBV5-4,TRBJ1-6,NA,TGTGCCAGCAGCTTGGGGGGGTCACCCCTCCACTTT,CASSLGGSPLHF
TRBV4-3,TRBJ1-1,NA,TGCGCCAGCAGCCAAGATCACGAAGGGGTGAACACTGAAGCTTTCTTT,CASSQDHEGVNTEAFF
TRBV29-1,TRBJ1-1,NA,TGCAGCGTGAGGGACTTGGACACTGAAGCTTTCTTT,CSVRDLDTEAFF
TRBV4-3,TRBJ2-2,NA,TGCGCCAGCAGCCCTTGGGGAAGTTCGAACACCGGGGAGCTGTTTTTT,CASSPWGSSNTGELFF
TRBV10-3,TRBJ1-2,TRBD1,TGTGCCATCAGTGGACAGGGCCGGGACTATGGCTACACCTTC,CAISGQGRDYGYTF
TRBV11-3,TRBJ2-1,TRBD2,TGTGCCAGCAGCTCCGTATCCGGGACTAGCGGAGGGTACAATGAGCAGTTCTTC,CASSSVSGTSGGYNEQFF
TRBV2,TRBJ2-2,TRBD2,TGTGCCAGCACAGGCGGGAGGTACACCGGGGAGCTGTTTTTT,CASTGGRYTGELFF
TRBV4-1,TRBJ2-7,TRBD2,TGCGCCAGCAGCCAACGGACTAGCGGCGTTTGGGAGCAGTACTTC,CASSQRTSGVWEQYF
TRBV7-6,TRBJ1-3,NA,TGTGCCAGCAGCTTAAGTTTTCAGGAGAGTGCATCGGGAAACACCATATATTTT,CASSLSFQESASGNTIYF
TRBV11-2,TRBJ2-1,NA,TGTGCCAGCAGCCCCTCCCTCGACCACGAGCAGTTCTTC,CASSPSLDHEQFF
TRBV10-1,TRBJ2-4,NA,TGCGCCAGCGGGGTGTCCGGTTCGGACATTCAGTACTTC,CASGVSGSDIQYF
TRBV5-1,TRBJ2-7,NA,TGCGCCAGCAGCTTGGGACACGACCTCTACGAGCAGTACTTC,CASSLGHDLYEQYF
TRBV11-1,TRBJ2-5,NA,TGTGCCAGCAGCTTAAGGCCATTTGGGGGTGCGGGTCCAGAGACCCAGTACTTC,CASSLRPFGGAGPETQYF
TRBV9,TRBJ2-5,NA,TGTGCCAGCAGCGGGGGTTTACAGGCCGAACAAGAGACCCAGTACTTC,CASSGGLQAEQETQYF
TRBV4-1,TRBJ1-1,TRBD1,TGCGCCAGCAGCCTGGGACAGGCGGGGACTGAAGCTTTCTTT,CASSLGQAGTEAFF
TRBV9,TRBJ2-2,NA,TGTGCCAGCAGCGTAGCTACAAGGGGCCCTAACACCGGGGAGCTGTTTTTT,CASSVATRGPNTGELFF
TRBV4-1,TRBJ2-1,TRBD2,TGCGCCAGCAGCCATTTAGCGGGGGACTACAATGAGCAGTTCTTC,CASSHLAGDYNEQFF
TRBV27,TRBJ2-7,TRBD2,TGTGCCAGCAGTCCGGGGGGGGTAGACTCCTACGAGCAGTACTTC,CASSPGGVDSYEQYF
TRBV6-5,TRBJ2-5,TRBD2,TGTGCCAGCAGTTACTTGGGGGGGGAAGAGACCCAGTACTTC,CASSYLGGEETQYF
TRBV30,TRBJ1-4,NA,TGTGCCTGGGGACAGATCCATGAAAAACTGTTTTTT,CAWGQIHEKLFF
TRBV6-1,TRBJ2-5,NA,TGTGCCAGCAGTGAGGGACCCCAAGAGACCCAGTACTTC,CASSEGPQETQYF
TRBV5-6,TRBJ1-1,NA,TGTGCCAGCAGCTGGCAGGGTGGGGGGACTGAAGCTTTCTTT,CASSWQGGGTEAFF
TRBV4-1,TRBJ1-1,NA,TGCGCCAGCAGCCAAGCCAGGGGAGACACTGAAGCTTTCTTT,CASSQARGDTEAFF
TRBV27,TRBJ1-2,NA,TGTGCCAGCAGTTACACAGCTAACTATGGCTACACCTTC,CASSYTANYGYTF
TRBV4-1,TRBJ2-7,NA,TGCGCCAGCAGCCAAGGACACACCAGCTCCTACGAGCAGTACTTC,CASSQGHTSSYEQYF
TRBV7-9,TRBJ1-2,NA,TGTGCCAGCAGCCGACGACCGGACCCCTATGGCTACACCTTC,CASSRRPDPYGYTF